This entry concerns a single TCR beta chain. The target of this receptor is not known. This entry comes from a study of cytomegalovirus exposure and HLA in healthy donors listed by TCRdb under 2017. At the level of the whole study: According to an earlier analysis of 587 of the donors, about 179 million T cells yielded 100 million or so unique TCR beta sequences and roughly 280 Gb of sequence data. A handful of DR-DQ haplotypes were treated as single units for association and clustering because of strong linkage in the cohort. Using immunosequencing, the study profiled T cell repertoires from 500 to 800 subjects and related those repertoires to cytomegalovirus serostatus. An earlier analysis of around 580 of the donors used high-throughput TCR beta sequencing to judge whether each TCR beta V gene segment behaved as functional or pseudogenic. The later analysis used no new phenotypic data to find candidate immune exposures, relying instead on TCR beta sequences and their occurrence across donors. Approximately 300 gigabases of sequencing data and tens of millions of unique TCR sequences were included in an early release covering 500 to 750 HLA-typed donors. The study aimed to test whether signatures of past pathogen exposure could be identified by cataloging public T cell receptors. A separate validation cohort of roughly 120 different subjects was used in addition to the 666-subject first cohort. A later genetic analysis took genome-wide SNP genotypes for about 60% of the roughly 670 donors and used that subset as a discovery cohort. To study patterns of TCR occurrence, a later analysis re-analyzed previously published TCR beta repertoires from more than 550 donors and added high-resolution HLA genotyping. Across about 370 genotyped donors of the cohort, an average of about 250,000 unique TCR beta nucleotide sequences per donor were sequenced, and roughly a sixth of those sequences were non-productive. Among the 398 genotyped donors, about 83% belonged to the genetic ancestry cluster associated with self-reported Caucasian donors. HLA typing included class I and class II loci at four-digit resolution. To predict cytomegalovirus infection status, the study brought together high-throughput TCR immunosequencing, statistical association of individual TCRs with disease status, and machine learning. The number of donors typed differed by locus, with roughly 629-640 for A, B, C, DRB1 and DQB1, roughly 520 for DQA1, 600 to 610 for DPA1, and 400 to 490 for DPB1. Donor age, sex, ethnicity and CMV serostatus were collected together with the repertoire data. Every discovery cohort repertoire had been produced on one sequencing platform.

Results the study describes overall, beyond this receptor: An association between a missense DCLRE1C variant and V-gene and J-gene trimming of TCR beta chains was found in a later genetic analysis and replicated in an independent cohort. A later analysis reported that several top co-occurrence clusters appeared linked to parvovirus B19, influenza, CMV and Epstein-Barr virus. At a false discovery rate of 0.05, a later analysis linked under 20,000 TCR beta sequences to specific HLA alleles. Most TCR sequences were seen in very few donors, while some public TCRs were found in many individuals. In a later analysis, HLA-associated TCR beta chains showed more clonal expansion and lower generation probabilities than non-associated chains that were equally common. Because the 87-base-pair reads could not distinguish some IMGT-functional V segments, including TRBV6-2 and TRBV6-3, those segments were excluded. In an earlier analysis of approximately 590 of the donors, most TCR beta V segments appeared in productive rearrangements about 90% or about 30% of the time, broadly matching IMGT annotations. Linkage disequilibrium might explain the correlated functional status among segregating V segments, but an unknown experimental factor could not be ruled out. The earlier analysis of approximately 590 of the donors excluded fewer than 20 rarely observed V segments, including chromosome 9 orphons, because counts were too low. A further reported finding was that TCR beta sequences accurately predicted the HLA-A and HLA-B alleles for most subjects in the first cohort. In a later analysis, most CMV-associated TCR beta chains were found to appear HLA-restricted, with HLA associations seemingly driven largely by CMV exposure. In vitro tests confirmed that a few of the cytomegalovirus-associated TCR beta chains recognize cytomegalovirus antigens. A cluster of highly shared sequence variants was judged likely to represent a technical artifact of the sequencing pipeline. Because HLA typing was unavailable for some donors at each locus, only the typed subset was used in association tests. The study gave a list of about 170 TCR beta chains associated with cytomegalovirus. According to a later analysis, TCR association rates differed among HLA loci, with DRB1 alleles showing the most associated TCRs and HLA-C alleles showing the fewest. In a later genetic analysis, fewer N-insertions in productive TCRs were reported among donors in an Asian-associated ancestry cluster than the roughly 700-donor mean. The authors suggested that the approach could potentially be generalized to other disease states and immunological phenotypes. When HLA alleles, especially DR and DQ, strongly co-occurred, attributing TCR associations to individual alleles was difficult. Presence/absence analyses assumed roughly uniform sequencing depth across donors, an assumption that may not hold. The only immune exposure information available for the cohort was CMV serostatus. This cohort had only TCR beta chains sequenced, and the lack of alpha or paired-chain data limited which features could be detected. The classifier was reported to diagnose cytomegalovirus status with high specificity and sensitivity in both the original and validation cohorts.

V drops 6 bases and J drops 7 bases, leaving 18 bases in between. The germline V gene gives CDR1 as SQVTM and CDR2 as ANQGSEA. Including the terminal cysteine and phenylalanine, the CDR3 comprises 14 residues. This entry keeps only the CDR3 DNA: 42 bases, framed from base 1. The cohort was made up of about 610 healthy bone marrow donors. At the time of sampling, all cohort members were nominally healthy, though unrecorded immune exposures were likely present. The donor was CMV seronegative and belonged to the group of around 400 seronegative cohort members. A peripheral blood sample was provided by each donor, and peripheral blood mononuclear cells were used for TCR beta sequencing. Genomic DNA was extracted from the blood cell samples with the Qiagen DNeasy Blood Extraction Kit. Library method: the immunoSEQ multiplex PCR assay. A mixture of 60 forward primers for TCR Vbeta segments and 13 reverse primers for TCR Jbeta segments was used in the multiplex PCR. A multiplex PCR assay on genomic DNA amplified the CDR3 region of rearranged TCR beta genes. On the Illumina HiSeq System, the amplified TCR beta libraries were sequenced as 87-base-pair reads. As for how the authors treated the data: In a later analysis, tens of millions of unique TCR beta chains were counted across the 500 to 850 repertoires, and roughly 10 million of these chains were shared by at least two donors. Raw reads were error-corrected and collapsed into unique sequences by a nearest-neighbor algorithm in which closely related sequences were merged to remove PCR and sequencing errors. CDR3 sequences were aligned to IMGT reference sequences to assign V, D and J gene segments. Each retained sequence needed at least a six-nucleotide match to both a V gene segment and a J gene segment. Rearrangements were called productive when the CDR3 lacked stop codons and stayed in frame with V and J; all others were non-productive. CDR3 was defined by IMGT convention, running from the second conserved V-encoded cysteine to the conserved J-encoded phenylalanine. In an earlier analysis of 500 to 650 of the donors, sequences lacking an unambiguous match to a single V gene segment were excluded. In an earlier analysis of 587 of the donors, V segments were called functional above 56.7% productive rearrangements and were called segregating when the between-donor standard deviation exceeded 5%. A statistical classification framework was built for diagnosing cytomegalovirus status from the catalog of TCR beta chain sequences. In a later analysis, TCR nucleotide sequences were compared against IMGT/GENE-DB human TR gene sequences so that V and J genes could be assigned. A later analysis assigned CDR3 sequences and most-parsimonious VDJ recombination scenarios with the TCRdist pipeline. In a later analysis, every TCR beta chain was defined by the combination of its CDR3 amino acid sequence and its V-gene family, and reads without a unique V-gene family were dropped. As a way to deal with suspected cross-contamination and a sequencing artifact, a later analysis dropped 640 or so nucleotide sequences that were highly shared and had low generation probability. In a later analysis, a clonal expansion index for each public chain was calculated from normalized within-repertoire ranks of inferred template counts. In a later analysis, generation probabilities were computed with a VDJ recombination model fitted to out-of-frame rearrangements, and the resulting probabilities were checked against IGoR. Hypergeometric tests were used in a later analysis to score TCR-TCR, TCR-HLA and TCR-CMV co-occurrence, with a repertoire-size bias correction applied to the TCR pairs. False discovery rates were estimated in a later analysis by permuting HLA or CMV assignments 20 times. In a later analysis, co-occurring TCRs were grouped using DBSCAN, and TCRdist sequence similarity was added for clustering within HLA-allele-positive subsets. For co-occurrence clustering, repertoires with fewer than 30,000 or more than 120,000 public chains were excluded, along with roughly 5 repertoires with anomalous nucleotide sharing. Held by TCRdb, this immuneACCESS table contains in-frame sequences only and omits some clones. Under half of the omission traces to an unresolved V gene where checked; the cause of the rest is unknown. V and J calls and clone size are given by that table; D and trimming were obtained from the DNA. This sample's clone table shows about 130,000 clones. The ten largest clones capture 1% of the sample.

The sequence is built from TRBV29-1 and TRBJ2-2, with the D gene uncertain. This TCR derives from a man in his late teens or twenties in good health and CMV-seronegative. The sequenced sample was PBMCs. The nucleotides read TGCAGCGTCCGAGGTACGGTCGAGGACGGGGAGCTGTTTTTT. It specifies CSVRGTVEDGELFF.